This T cell receptor beta chain was obtained from a study of blood T cell repertoires in COVID-19. This CDR3 comprises 14 residues. V shed 3 bases and J 10 bases; nucleotides not matched to a gene: 6. Germline lookup yields CDR1 SGHTA and CDR2 FQGTGA. The assay was immunoSEQ multiplex PCR, and TCRdb's table has in-frame clones only and misses some. The repertoire includes roughly 160,000 clones, 79% of them detected once, and 15% to 20% sits in the top ten. This clonotype was sampled from a woman aged 70-85 years in a cohort exposed to, infected with or recovered from COVID-19 (not recorded which). The sample consisted of PBMCs or T cells enriched from blood (not recorded which). The chain uses TRBV7-3 and TRBJ1-6; 7 bases are shared with TRBD1. CDR3 DNA sequence: TGTGCCAGCAGCTTTCAGGGGGTTGGGTCACCCCTCCACTTT. This encodes CASSFQGVGSPLHF.